This TCR beta chain was documented in a study of blood T cell repertoires in COVID-19. Study information: Donors in the United States, Italy and Spain gave samples during acute or convalescent COVID-19. Nucleic acid was either cDNA or gDNA, and it came from T cells, B-cell-depleted T cells, or PBMCs.

Germline CDR1 reads SGHRS; CDR2 reads YFSETQ. The CDR3 contains 15 residues. The V end lost 0 bases, the J end lost 2 bases, and 11 bases lay between the germline ends. In the original workflow: Amplification of reference gene primers provided the estimated nucleated cell counts. Profiling relied on immunoSEQ multiplex PCR, and the TCRdb table lists in-frame clones only, not all of them. The DNA was the basis for D and trimming; V, J and clone size are from that table. Here the sample spans about 75,000 clones, around 90% being singletons. The TCR was taken from a human donor in a cohort sampled during active COVID-19. Material for sequencing was peripheral blood. The chain recombines TRBV5-1 with TRBJ2-5; D possibly corresponds to TRBD1 (6 bases). The CDR3 DNA sequence: TGCGCCAGCAGCTTGGCACAGGGTGGTCAAGAGACCCAGTACTTC. Residues: CASSLAQGGQETQYF. The full variable domain, its missing parts supplied by reference TRBV5-1 and TRBJ2-5, is KAGVTQTPRYLIKTRGQQVTLSCSPISGHRSVSWYQQTPGQGLQFLFEYFSETQRNKGNFPGRFSGRQFSNSRSEMNVSTLELGDSALYLCASSLAQGGQETQYFGPGTRLLVL.